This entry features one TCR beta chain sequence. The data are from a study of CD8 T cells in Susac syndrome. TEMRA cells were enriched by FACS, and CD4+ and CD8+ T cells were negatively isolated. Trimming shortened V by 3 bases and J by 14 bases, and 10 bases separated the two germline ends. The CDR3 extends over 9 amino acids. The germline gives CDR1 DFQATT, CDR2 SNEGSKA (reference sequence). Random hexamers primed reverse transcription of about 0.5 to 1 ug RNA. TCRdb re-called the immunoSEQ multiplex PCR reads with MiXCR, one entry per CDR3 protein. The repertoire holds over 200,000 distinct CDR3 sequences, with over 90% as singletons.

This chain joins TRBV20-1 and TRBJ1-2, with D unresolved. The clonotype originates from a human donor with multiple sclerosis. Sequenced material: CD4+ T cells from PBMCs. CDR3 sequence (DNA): TGCAGTGCTAGCCCTCTGGGTACCTTC. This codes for CSASPLGTF.